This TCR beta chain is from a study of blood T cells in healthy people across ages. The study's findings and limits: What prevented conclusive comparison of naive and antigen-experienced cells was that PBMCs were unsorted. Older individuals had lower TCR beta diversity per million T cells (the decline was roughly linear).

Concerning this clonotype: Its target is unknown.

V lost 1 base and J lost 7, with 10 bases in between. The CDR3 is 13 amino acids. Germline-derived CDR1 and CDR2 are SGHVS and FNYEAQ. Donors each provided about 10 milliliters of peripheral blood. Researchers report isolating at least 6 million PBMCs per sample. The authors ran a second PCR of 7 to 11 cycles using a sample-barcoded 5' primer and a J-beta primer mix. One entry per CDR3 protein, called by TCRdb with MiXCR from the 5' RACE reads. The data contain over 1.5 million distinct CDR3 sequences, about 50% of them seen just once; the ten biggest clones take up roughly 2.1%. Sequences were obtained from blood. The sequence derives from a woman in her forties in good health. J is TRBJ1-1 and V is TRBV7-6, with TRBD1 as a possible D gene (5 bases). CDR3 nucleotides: TGTGCCAGCAGCTTAGTGCAGGGTGATGAAGCTTTCTTT. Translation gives CASSLVQGDEAFF.